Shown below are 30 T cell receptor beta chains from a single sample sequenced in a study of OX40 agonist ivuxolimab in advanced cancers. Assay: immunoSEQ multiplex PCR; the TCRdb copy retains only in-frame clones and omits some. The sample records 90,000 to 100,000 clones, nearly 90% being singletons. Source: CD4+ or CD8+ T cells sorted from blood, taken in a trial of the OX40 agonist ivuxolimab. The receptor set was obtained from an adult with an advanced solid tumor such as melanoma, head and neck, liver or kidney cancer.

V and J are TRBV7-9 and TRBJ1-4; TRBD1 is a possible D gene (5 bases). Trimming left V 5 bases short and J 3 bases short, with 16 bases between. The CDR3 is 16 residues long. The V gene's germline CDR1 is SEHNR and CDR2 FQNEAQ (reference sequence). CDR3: CASSRPRGTANEKLFF. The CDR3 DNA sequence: TGTGCCAGCAGCCGTCCCCGGGGGACGGCTAATGAAAAACTGTTTTTT.

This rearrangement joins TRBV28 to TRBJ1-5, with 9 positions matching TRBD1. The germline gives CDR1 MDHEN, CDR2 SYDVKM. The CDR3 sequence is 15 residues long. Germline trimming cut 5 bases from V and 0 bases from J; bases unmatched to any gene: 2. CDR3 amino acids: CASSHRGPSNQPQHF. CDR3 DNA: TGTGCCAGCAGTCACAGGGGGCCTAGCAATCAGCCCCAGCATTTT.

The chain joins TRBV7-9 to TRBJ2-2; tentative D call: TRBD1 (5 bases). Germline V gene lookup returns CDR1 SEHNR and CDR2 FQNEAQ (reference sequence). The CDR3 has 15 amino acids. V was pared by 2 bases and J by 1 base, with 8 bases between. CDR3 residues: CASSLSTGNTGELFF. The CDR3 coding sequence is TGTGCCAGCAGCTTATCAACAGGGAACACCGGGGAGCTGTTTTTT.

CDR3 bases: TGTGCCAGCAGTGATGCAGGGGAGAATGAAAAACTGTTTTTT. This encodes CASSDAGENEKLFF. V is TRBV25-1 and J is TRBJ1-4; tentatively, D is TRBD1 (6 bases). Trimming removed 3 bases at V and 5 bases at J, with 10 bases between. This CDR3 contains 14 residues. Per germline, CDR1 MGHDK and CDR2 SYGVNS.

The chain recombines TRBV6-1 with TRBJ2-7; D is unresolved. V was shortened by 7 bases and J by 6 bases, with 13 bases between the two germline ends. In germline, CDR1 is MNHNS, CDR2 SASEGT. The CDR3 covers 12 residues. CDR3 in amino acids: CASTPRKGEQYF. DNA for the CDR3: TGTGCCAGCACCCCCCGTAAGGGCGAGCAGTACTTC.

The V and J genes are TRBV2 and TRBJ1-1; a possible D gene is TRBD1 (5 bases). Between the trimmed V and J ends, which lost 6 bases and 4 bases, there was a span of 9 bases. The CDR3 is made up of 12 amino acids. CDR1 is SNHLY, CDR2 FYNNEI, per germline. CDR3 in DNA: TGTGCCAGCAGGGGTGGGGGCACTGAAGCTTTCTTT. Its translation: CASRGGGTEAFF.

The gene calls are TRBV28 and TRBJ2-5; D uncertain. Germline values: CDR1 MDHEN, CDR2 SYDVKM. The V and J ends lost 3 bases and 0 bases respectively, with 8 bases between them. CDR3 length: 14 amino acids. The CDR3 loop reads CASSFFTYQETQYF. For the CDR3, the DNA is TGTGCCAGCAGTTTCTTCACGTACCAAGAGACCCAGTACTTC.

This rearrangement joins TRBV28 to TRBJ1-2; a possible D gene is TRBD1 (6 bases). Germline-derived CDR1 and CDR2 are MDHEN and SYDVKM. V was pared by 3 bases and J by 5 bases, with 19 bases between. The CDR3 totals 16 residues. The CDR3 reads CASSFWGGVVGYGYTF. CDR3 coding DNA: TGTGCCAGCAGTTTCTGGGGGGGCGTGGTTGGGTATGGCTACACCTTC.

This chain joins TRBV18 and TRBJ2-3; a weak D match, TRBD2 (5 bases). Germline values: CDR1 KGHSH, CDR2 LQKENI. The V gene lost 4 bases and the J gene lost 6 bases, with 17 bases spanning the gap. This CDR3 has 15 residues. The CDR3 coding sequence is TGTGCCAGCTCACAGCCGGACCTAGGCGGGGATACGCAGTATTTT. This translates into CASSQPDLGGDTQYF. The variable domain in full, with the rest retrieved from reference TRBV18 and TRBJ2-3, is NAGVMQNPRHLVRRRGQEARLRCSPMKGHSHVYWYRQLPEEGLKFMVYLQKENIIDESGMPKERFSAEFPKEGPSILRIQQVVRGDSAAYFCASSQPDLGGDTQYFGPGTRLTVL.

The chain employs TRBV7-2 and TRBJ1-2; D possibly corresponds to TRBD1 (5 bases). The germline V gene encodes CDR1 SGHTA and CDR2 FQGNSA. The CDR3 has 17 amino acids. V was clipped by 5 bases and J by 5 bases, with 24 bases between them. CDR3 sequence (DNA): TGTGCCAGCAGCCCCATGAAGGTGTCAGCAAAGGGGTATGGCTACACCTTC. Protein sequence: CASSPMKVSAKGYGYTF.

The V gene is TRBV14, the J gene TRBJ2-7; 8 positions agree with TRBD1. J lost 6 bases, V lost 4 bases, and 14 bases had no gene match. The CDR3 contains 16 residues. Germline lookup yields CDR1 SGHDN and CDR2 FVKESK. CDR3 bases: TGTGCCAGCAGCCTGCCGATTGGACAGGGTCCCGCCGAGCAGTACTTC. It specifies CASSLPIGQGPAEQYF.

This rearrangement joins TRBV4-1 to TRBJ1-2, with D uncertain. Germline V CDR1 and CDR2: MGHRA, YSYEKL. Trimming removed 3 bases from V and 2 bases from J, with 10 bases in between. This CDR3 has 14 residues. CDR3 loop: CASSQIPSNYGYTF. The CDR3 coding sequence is TGCGCCAGCAGCCAGATTCCGTCCAACTATGGCTACACCTTC.

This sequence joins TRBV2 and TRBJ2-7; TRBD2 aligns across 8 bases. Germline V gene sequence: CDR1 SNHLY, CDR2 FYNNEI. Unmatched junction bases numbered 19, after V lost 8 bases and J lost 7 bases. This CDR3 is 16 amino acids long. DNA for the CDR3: TGTGCCAGCGGGGTGCCTCGACTAGCGCCGTTTGGGGAGCAGTACTTC. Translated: CASGVPRLAPFGEQYF.

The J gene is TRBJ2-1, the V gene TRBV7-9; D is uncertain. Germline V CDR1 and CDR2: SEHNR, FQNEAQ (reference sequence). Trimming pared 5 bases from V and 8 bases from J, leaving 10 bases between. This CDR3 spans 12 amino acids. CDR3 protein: CASSPSGDEQFF. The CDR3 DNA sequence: TGTGCCAGCAGCCCCTCCGGCGATGAGCAGTTCTTC. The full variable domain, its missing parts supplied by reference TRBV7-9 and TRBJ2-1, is DTGVSQNPRHKITKRGQNVTFRCDPISEHNRLYWYRQTLGQGPEFLTYFQNEAQLEKSRLLSDRFSAERPKGSFSTLEIQRTEQGDSAMYLCASSPSGDEQFFGPGTRLTVL.

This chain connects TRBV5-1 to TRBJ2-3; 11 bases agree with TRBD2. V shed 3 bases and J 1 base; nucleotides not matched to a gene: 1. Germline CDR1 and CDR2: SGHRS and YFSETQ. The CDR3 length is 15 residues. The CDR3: CASSSGLAGTDTQYF. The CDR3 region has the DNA TGCGCCAGCAGCTCGGGACTAGCGGGCACAGATACGCAGTATTTT.

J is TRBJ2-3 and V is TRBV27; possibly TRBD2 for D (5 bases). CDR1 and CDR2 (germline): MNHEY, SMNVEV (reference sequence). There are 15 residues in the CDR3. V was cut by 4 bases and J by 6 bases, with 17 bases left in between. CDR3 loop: CASSSLPGRADTQYF. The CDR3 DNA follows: TGTGCCAGCAGTTCCTTACCCGGGCGGGCGGATACGCAGTATTTT.

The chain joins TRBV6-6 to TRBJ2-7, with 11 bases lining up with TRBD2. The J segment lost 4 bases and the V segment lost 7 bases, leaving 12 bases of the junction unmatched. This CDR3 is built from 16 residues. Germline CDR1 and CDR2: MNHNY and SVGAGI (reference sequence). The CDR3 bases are TGTGCCAGCAAACCGCCCAGGGGACTAGCGGATTACGAGCAGTACTTC. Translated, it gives CASKPPRGLADYEQYF.

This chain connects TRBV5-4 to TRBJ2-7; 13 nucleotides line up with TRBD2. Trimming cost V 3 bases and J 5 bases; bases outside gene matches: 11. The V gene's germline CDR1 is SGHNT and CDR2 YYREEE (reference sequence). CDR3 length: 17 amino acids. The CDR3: CASSSTGLAGTRHEQYF. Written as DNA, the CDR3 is TGTGCCAGCAGCTCAACGGGACTAGCGGGAACCCGCCACGAGCAGTACTTC. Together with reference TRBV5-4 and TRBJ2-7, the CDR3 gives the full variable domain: ETGVTQSPTHLIKTRGQQVTLRCSSQSGHNTVSWYQQALGQGPQFIFQYYREEENGRGNFPPRFSGLQFPNYSSELNVNALELDDSALYLCASSSTGLAGTRHEQYFGPGTRLTVT.

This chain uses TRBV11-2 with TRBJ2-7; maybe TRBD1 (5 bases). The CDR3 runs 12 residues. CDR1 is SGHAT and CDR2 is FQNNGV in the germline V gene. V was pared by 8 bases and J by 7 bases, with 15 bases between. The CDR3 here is CASQGFLDEQYF. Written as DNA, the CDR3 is TGTGCCAGCCAGGGTTTTCTAGATGAGCAGTACTTC.

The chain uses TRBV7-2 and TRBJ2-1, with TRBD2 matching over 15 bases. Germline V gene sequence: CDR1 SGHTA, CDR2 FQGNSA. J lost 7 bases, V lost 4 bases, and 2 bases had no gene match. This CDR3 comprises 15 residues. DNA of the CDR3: TGTGCCAGCAGCTGGACTAGCGGGAGGGAGAATGAGCAGTTCTTC. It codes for CASSWTSGRENEQFF.

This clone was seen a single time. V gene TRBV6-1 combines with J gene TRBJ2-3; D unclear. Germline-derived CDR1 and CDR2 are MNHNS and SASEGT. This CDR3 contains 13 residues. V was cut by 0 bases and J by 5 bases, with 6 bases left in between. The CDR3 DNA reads TGTGCCAGCAGTGAAGCGGAGTTAGATACGCAGTATTTT. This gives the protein CASSEAELDTQYF.

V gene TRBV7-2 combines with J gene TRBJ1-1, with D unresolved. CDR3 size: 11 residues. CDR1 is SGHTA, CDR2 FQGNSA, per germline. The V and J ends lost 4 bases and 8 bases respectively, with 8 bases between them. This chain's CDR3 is CASSSSLEAFF. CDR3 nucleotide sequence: TGTGCCAGCAGCTCAAGCCTCGAAGCTTTCTTT.

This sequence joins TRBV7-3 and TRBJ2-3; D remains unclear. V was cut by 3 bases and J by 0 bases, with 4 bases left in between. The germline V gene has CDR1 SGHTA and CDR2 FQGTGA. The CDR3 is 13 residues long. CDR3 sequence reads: CASSFDSTDTQYF. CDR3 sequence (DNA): TGTGCCAGCAGCTTCGACAGCACAGATACGCAGTATTTT.

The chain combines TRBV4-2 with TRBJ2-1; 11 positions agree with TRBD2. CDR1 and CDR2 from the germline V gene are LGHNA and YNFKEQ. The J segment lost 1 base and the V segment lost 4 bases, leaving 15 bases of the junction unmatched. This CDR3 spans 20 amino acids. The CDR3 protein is CASSRSTSGTGVFSYNEQFF. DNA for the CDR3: TGTGCCAGCAGCCGATCGACTAGCGGGACGGGGGTCTTTTCCTACAATGAGCAGTTCTTC.

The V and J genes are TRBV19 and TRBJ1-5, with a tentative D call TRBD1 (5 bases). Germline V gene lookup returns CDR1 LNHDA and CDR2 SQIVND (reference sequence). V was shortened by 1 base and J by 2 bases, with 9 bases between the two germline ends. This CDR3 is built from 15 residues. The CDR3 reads CASSIGGTGNQPQHF. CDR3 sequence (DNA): TGTGCCAGTAGTATAGGAGGGACGGGCAATCAGCCCCAGCATTTT.

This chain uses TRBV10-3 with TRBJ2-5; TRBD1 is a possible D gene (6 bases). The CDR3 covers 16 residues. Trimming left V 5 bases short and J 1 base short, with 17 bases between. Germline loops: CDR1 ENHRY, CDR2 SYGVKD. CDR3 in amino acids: CAISSSGVGFQETQYF. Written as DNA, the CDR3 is TGTGCCATCAGTTCATCAGGGGTAGGCTTCCAAGAGACCCAGTACTTC.

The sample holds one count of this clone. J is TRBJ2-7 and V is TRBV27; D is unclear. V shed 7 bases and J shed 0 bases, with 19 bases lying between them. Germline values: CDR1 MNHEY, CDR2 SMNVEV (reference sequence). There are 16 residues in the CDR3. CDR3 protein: CASTTITVVSSYEQYF. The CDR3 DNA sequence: TGTGCCAGCACCACTATCACAGTTGTAAGCTCCTACGAGCAGTACTTC.

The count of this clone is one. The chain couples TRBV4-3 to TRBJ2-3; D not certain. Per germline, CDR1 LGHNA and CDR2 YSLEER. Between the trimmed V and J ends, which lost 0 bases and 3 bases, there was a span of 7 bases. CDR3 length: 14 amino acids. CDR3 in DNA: TGCGCCAGCAGCCAAGATATCCCAACAGATACGCAGTATTTT. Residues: CASSQDIPTDTQYF.

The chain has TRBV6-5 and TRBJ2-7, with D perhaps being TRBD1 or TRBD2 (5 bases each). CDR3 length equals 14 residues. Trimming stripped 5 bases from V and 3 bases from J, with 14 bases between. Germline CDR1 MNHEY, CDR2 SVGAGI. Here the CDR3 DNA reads TGTGCCAGCAGTGGTTCCCGGGACGGCTACGAGCAGTACTTC. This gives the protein CASSGSRDGYEQYF.

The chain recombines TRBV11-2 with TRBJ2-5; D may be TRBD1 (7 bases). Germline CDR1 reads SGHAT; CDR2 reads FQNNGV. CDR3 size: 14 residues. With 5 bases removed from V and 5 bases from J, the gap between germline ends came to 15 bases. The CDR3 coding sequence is TGTGCCAGCAGCGCGGGACAGAGTTTTGAGACCCAGTACTTC. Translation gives CASSAGQSFETQYF.